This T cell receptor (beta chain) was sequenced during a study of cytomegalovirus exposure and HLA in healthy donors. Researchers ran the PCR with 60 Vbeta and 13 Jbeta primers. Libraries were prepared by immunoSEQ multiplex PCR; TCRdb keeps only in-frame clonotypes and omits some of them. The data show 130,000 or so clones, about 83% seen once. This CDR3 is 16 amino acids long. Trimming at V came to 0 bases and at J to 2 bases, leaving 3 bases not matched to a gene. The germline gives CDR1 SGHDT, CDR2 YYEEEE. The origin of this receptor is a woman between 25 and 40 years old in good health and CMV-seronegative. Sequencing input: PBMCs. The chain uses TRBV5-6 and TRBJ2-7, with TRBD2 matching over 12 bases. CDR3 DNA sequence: TGTGCCAGCAGCTTGGGGCTAGCGGGAGGGGCCTACGAGCAGTACTTC. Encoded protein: CASSLGLAGGAYEQYF.